A single sample gave rise to the 8 T cell receptor beta chains below, sequenced in a study of T cells after yellow fever vaccination. TCRdb re-called the 5' RACE reads with MiXCR, one entry per CDR3 protein. Seen here are fewer than 400,000 distinct CDR3 sequences, around a tenth observed once, and the top ten hold about 3.5%. The sample was CD4+ T cells sorted from PBMCs, taken 45 days after the yellow fever booster vaccination. All receptors derive from a young man who received the YFV17D yellow fever vaccine.

This clonotype was counted between two and nine times. The chain carries TRBV12-3 or TRBV12-4 and TRBJ2-1; TRBD1 agrees at 9 bases. The junction had 2 bases not matched to a gene; V was cut back by 3 bases and J by 5 bases. The CDR3 is 14 amino acids. CDR3 sequence reads: CASSLDRGHNEQFF. CDR3 coding DNA: TGTGCCAGCAGTTTGGACAGGGGACACAATGAGCAGTTCTTC.

Only a few counts were recorded for this clonotype. The V and J genes are TRBV5-1 and TRBJ1-2, with 8 positions matching TRBD1. This CDR3 has 14 amino acids. Per germline, CDR1 SGHRS and CDR2 YFSETQ. After removal of 2 bases from V and 5 bases from J, the junction contained 5 bases not matched to a gene. CDR3 sequence reads: CASSLEGTGYGYTF. In DNA form, the CDR3 reads TGCGCCAGCAGCTTAGAGGGGACAGGATATGGCTACACCTTC. The full variable domain, completed using reference TRBV5-1 and TRBJ1-2, is KAGVTQTPRYLIKTRGQQVTLSCSPISGHRSVSWYQQTPGQGLQFLFEYFSETQRNKGNFPGRFSGRQFSNSRSEMNVSTLELGDSALYLCASSLEGTGYGYTFGSGTRLTVV.

The chain combines TRBV2 with TRBJ1-5; D may be TRBD1 (6 bases). V lost 4 bases, J lost 6 bases, and 13 bases lay in between. The CDR3 length is 14 residues. Germline loops: CDR1 SNHLY, CDR2 FYNNEI. The CDR3 DNA reads as TGTGCCAGCAGTGGAGTAGGGGGGGCTCAGCCCCAGCATTTT. Translated, it gives CASSGVGGAQPQHF.

This clonotype has at least ten counts. The V call is TRBV7-3, the J call TRBJ2-5; perhaps TRBD1 as D (7 bases). Germline-derived CDR1 and CDR2 are SGHTA and FQGTGA. The CDR3 is 16 amino acids. V lost 5 bases and J lost 2, with 18 bases in between. The CDR3, as DNA: TGTGCCAGCAGCCAATCCGGACAGGCGGGACAAGAGACCCAGTACTTC. Encoded protein: CASSQSGQAGQETQYF.

V usage is TRBV25-1 and J usage is TRBJ2-5; 11 nucleotides line up with TRBD2. The CDR3 contains 13 residues. V lost 7 bases and J lost 4; bases outside the gene matches: 2. The germline CDR1 and CDR2 sequences are MGHDK and SYGVNS. The CDR3 nucleotides read TGTGCCAGCACTGGACTAGCGGGAGAGACCCAGTACTTC. Its translation is CASTGLAGETQYF.

This clonotype was picked up a small number of times. The chain joins TRBV25-1 to TRBJ1-2; possible D gene TRBD1, 5 bases. CDR1 and CDR2 from the germline V gene are MGHDK and SYGVNS. Trimming took 4 bases from V and 4 from J, leaving 16 bases between them. The CDR3 extends over 15 amino acids. The CDR3 nucleotides read TGTGCCAGCAGTGGATCCTCACCGGGGCCCTATGGCTACACCTTC. Protein: CASSGSSPGPYGYTF.

V is TRBV10-1 and J is TRBJ2-7, with 8 bases matching TRBD1. The germline V gene has CDR1 WNHNN and CDR2 SYGVQD (reference sequence). This CDR3 has 13 amino acids. Losses at the gene ends were 7 bases for V and 2 bases for J; bases not matched to a gene: 4. The CDR3 sequence is CASIKDRAYEQYF. The CDR3 nucleotides are TGCGCCAGCATCAAGGACAGGGCCTACGAGCAGTACTTC.

The sample holds a few counts of this clonotype. The rearrangement joins TRBV3-1 to TRBJ2-7; 7 bases agree with TRBD1. The ends lost 2 bases at V and 6 bases at J; junction bases unmatched: 10. From germline, CDR1 is LGHDT and CDR2 YNNKEL (reference sequence). This CDR3 region has 15 residues. CDR3 sequence: CASSQFLQGLGEQYF. In nucleotides, the CDR3 is TGTGCCAGCAGCCAATTCTTACAGGGGCTTGGCGAGCAGTACTTC.